This TCR beta chain was profiled in a study of control samples from healthy donors and cancer patients. Per germline, CDR1 MNHEY and CDR2 SMNVEV (reference sequence). The CDR3 sequence is 14 residues long. Between the trimmed V and J ends, which lost 6 bases and 4 bases, there was a span of 15 bases. The assay was immunoSEQ multiplex PCR, and TCRdb's table has in-frame clones only and misses some. The sample includes roughly 220,000 clones, around 94% of them seen just once. The sample consisted of blood. The chain couples TRBV27 to TRBJ1-1, with D possibly matching TRBD1 (6 bases). This TCR was recovered from a man aged 45-65 years in good health. The CDR3 protein is CASSYTGGLTEAFF. The CDR3 nucleotides are TGTGCCAGCAGCTATACCGGGGGCCTCACTGAAGCTTTCTTT.